This entry lists 4 T cell receptor beta chains sequenced from one sample in a study of cytomegalovirus exposure and HLA in healthy donors. The method was immunoSEQ multiplex PCR; TCRdb's version includes in-frame clones alone and lacks a portion of them. Of around 260,000 clones in the sample, about nine tenths were seen once. The sample consisted of PBMCs. Receptors originate from a woman in her 30s in good health and CMV-seronegative.

This rearrangement joins TRBV7-2 to TRBJ1-2, with TRBD1 identical over 7 bases. V shed 0 bases and J 7 bases; nucleotides not matched to a gene: 5. The CDR3 sequence is 14 residues long. CDR1 is SGHTA and CDR2 is FQGNSA in the germline V gene. CDR3 residues: CASSLAGGPGGYTF. In DNA, the CDR3 is TGTGCCAGCAGCTTAGCAGGGGGCCCAGGTGGCTACACCTTC. Combining the CDR3 with reference TRBV7-2 and TRBJ1-2 gives the whole variable domain GAGVSQSPSNKVTEKGKDVELRCDPISGHTALYWYRQSLGQGLEFLIYFQGNSAPDKSGLPSDRFSAERTGGSVSTLTIQRTQQEDSAVYLCASSLAGGPGGYTFGSGTRLTVV.

The gene calls are TRBV29-1 and TRBJ1-1; TRBD1 agrees at 7 bases. The CDR3 runs 12 residues. The V segment lost 3 bases and the J segment 6 bases; nucleotides outside the gene matches: 4. Germline V gene sequence: CDR1 SQVTM, CDR2 ANQGSEA. For the CDR3, the DNA is TGCAGCGTTGAGGGACAGTCGCCTGAAGCTTTCTTT. Its translation is CSVEGQSPEAFF.

The V and J genes are TRBV7-3 and TRBJ2-3; D is possibly TRBD1 (6 bases). Per germline, CDR1 SGHTA and CDR2 FQGTGA. Trimming cost V 5 bases and J 0 bases, with 18 bases left between them. This CDR3 contains 17 residues. The CDR3 DNA reads TGTGCCAGCAGCCCGACGCCCGGGACATGGAGCACAGATACGCAGTATTTT. This codes for CASSPTPGTWSTDTQYF.

The CDR3 here is CASGSLYEQYF. Here the CDR3 DNA reads TGTGCCAGCGGCAGCCTATACGAGCAGTACTTC. The rearrangement uses TRBV28 and TRBJ2-7; D unresolved. CDR1 and CDR2 from the germline V gene are MDHEN and SYDVKM. The germline V and J ends were trimmed by 8 bases and 4 bases, with 9 bases remaining between them. CDR3 length: 11 amino acids.